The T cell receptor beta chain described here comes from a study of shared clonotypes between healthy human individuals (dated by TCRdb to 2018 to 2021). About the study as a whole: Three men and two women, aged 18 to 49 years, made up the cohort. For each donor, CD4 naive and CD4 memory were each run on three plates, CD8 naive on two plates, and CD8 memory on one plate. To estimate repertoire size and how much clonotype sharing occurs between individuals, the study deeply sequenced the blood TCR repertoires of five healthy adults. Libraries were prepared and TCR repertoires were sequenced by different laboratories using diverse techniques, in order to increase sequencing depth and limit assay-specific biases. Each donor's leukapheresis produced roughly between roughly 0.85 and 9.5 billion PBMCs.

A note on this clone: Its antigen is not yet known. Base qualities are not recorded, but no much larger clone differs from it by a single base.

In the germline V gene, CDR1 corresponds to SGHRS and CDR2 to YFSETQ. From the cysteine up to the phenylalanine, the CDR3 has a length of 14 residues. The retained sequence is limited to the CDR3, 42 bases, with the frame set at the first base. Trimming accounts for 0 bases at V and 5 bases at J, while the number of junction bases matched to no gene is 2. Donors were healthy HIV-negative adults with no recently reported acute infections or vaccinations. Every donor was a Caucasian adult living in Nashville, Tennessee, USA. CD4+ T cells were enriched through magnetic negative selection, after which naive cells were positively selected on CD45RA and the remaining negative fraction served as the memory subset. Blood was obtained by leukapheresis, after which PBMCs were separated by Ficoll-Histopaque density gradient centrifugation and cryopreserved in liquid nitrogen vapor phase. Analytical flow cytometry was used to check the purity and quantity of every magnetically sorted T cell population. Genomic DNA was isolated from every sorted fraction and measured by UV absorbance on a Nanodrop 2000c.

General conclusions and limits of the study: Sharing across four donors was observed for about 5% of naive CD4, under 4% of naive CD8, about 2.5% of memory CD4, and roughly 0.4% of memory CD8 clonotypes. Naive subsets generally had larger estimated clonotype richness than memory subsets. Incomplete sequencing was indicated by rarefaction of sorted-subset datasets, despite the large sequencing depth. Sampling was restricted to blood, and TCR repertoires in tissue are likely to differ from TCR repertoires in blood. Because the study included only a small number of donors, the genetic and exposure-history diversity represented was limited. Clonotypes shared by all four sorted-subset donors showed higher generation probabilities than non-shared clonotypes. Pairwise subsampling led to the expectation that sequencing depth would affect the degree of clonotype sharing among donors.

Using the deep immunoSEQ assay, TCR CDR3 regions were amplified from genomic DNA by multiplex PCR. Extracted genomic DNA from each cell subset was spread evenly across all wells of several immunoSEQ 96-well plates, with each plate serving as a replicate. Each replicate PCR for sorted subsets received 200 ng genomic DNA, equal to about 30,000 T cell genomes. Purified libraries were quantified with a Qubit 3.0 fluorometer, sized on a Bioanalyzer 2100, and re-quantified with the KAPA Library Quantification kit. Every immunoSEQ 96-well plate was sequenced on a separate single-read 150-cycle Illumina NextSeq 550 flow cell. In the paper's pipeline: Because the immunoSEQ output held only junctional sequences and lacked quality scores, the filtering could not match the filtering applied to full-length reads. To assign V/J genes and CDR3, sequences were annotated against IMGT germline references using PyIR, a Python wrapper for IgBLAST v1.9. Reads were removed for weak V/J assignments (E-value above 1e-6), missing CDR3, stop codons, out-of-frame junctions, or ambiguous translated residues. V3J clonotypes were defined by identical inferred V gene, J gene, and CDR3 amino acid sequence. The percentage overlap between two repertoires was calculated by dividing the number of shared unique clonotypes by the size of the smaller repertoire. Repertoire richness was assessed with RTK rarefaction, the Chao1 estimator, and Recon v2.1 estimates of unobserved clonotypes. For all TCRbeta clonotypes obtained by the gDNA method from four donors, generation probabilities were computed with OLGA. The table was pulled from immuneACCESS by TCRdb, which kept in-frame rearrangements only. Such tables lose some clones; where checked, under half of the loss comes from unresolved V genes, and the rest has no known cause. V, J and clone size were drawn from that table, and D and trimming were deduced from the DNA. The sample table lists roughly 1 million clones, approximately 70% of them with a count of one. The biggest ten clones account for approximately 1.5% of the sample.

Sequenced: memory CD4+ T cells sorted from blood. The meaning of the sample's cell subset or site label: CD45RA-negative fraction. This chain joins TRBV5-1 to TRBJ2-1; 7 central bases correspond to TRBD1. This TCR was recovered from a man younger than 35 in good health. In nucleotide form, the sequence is TGCGCCAGCAGCTTGGCACAGGGGCACAATGAGCAGTTCTTC. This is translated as CASSLAQGHNEQFF.